This T cell receptor (beta chain) was observed in a study of CD8 T cells in ankylosing spondylitis. Germline V CDR1 and CDR2: MNHNS, SASEGT. Trimming left V 4 bases short and J 4 bases short, with 10 bases between. The CDR3 spans 13 residues. This clonotype was seen at least ten times. Its antigen is currently unknown. TCRdb recomputed calls from the 5' RACE reads with MiXCR, one row per CDR3 protein. The sample includes 200,000 to 250,000 distinct CDR3 sequences, roughly a tenth seen only once; the top ten take 2% to 3%. Study outcomes and limitations: Matched ankylosing spondylitis synovial fluid reportedly showed significant enrichment of disease-linked clones.

The sample consisted of blood, either unsorted or a sorted T cell fraction (not recorded which). The genes are TRBV6-1 and TRBJ1-2, with unresolved D. This sequence was found in a male donor with ankylosing spondylitis or in good health (not recorded which). The CDR3 loop reads CASSVETAYGYTF. In nucleotides, the CDR3 is TGTGCCAGCAGTGTCGAGACCGCCTATGGCTACACCTTC.